The entry that follows covers one T cell receptor beta chain sequence. It has no known antigen specificity. No base quality information exists; no much larger clone differs at one position. This entry belongs to a study of CD8 T cells in Susac syndrome (dated by TCRdb to between 2018 and 2021). Looking at the study overall: The study used repertoire sequencing to test whether antigen drove CD8+ T cell activation and differentiation in Susac syndrome. The study compared CD8+ T cell repertoire clonality among 12 healthy donors, around 14 Susac syndrome patients and fewer than 19 multiple sclerosis patients. Overall results and qualifications from the work: The TCR sequencing and HLA analysis was acknowledged to have included a relatively small number of individuals.

RNA was extracted with the RNeasy kit and 0.5 to 1 ug was reverse transcribed using random hexamers. TCR beta CDR3 regions were amplified with the immunoSEQ multiplex PCR assay covering 54 Vbeta and 13 Jbeta segments. Bias from PCR amplification was corrected by using a synthetic template baseline for primer optimization and for computational correction. The authors processed their data as follows. Only productive sequences were kept, with reads annotated to V, D and J genes according to IMGT and analyzed in immunoSEQ Analyzer. To calculate clonality, Shannon entropy was normalized by log2 of the number of productive unique sequences and then subtracted from one. Public and private clones were assessed among the 100 most prevalent clones of each patient and control. Clones were defined as Susac-specific if absent from the healthy and MS cohorts, from 900 to 1,200 published viral clones and from other ImmuneACCESS disease sequences. Using fastp trimming at Q25 and MiXCR clonotype assembly, TCRdb reanalyzed the public sequencing data and kept in-frame beta chains. Identical CDR3 proteins give one entry, which carries the most common genes and DNA. In this record, the V and J calls reflect TCRdb's handling and not the investigators' own analysis. Within this sample are roughly 140,000 distinct CDR3 sequences, with about 95% of them counted one time only. 0.13% to 0.15% of the sample is taken by the ten largest.

Peripheral blood CD8+ and CD4+ T cells from healthy donors, Susac syndrome patients and multiple sclerosis patients were profiled using high-throughput TCR beta sequencing. Multiple sclerosis controls were treatment-naive patients with stable or active relapsing-remitting disease fulfilling revised McDonald criteria. Bulk CD8+ and CD4+ T cells were purified by magnetic negative isolation, while CD8+ TEMRA cells were enriched using FACS. Blood was collected in EDTA tubes and processed within 24 hours, with PBMCs isolated through density gradient centrifugation. PBMCs intended for TCR sequencing were cryopreserved in liquid nitrogen and were subsequently thawed in a 37 degrees C water bath. The sorted or isolated CD4+, CD8+ and CD8+ TEMRA cells reached a purity of at least 90%. CDR1 and CDR2, looked up from the germline V gene (reference sequence), are MNHEY and SMNVEV. Unmatched junction bases come to 6, with V trimmed by 7 bases and J by 10 bases. From cysteine to phenylalanine, the CDR3 is 12 amino acids long. This entry keeps only the CDR3 DNA: 36 bases, framed from base 1.

Sequencing was performed on CD8+ T cells from PBMCs. This chain is built from TRBV27 and TRBJ2-1, with 8 bases in between that match TRBD2. This receptor was obtained from a human donor with multiple sclerosis. The CDR3 protein sequence reads: CASMRGALEQFF. The sequenced DNA: TGTGCCAGCATGCGGGGGGCCCTCGAGCAGTTCTTC.